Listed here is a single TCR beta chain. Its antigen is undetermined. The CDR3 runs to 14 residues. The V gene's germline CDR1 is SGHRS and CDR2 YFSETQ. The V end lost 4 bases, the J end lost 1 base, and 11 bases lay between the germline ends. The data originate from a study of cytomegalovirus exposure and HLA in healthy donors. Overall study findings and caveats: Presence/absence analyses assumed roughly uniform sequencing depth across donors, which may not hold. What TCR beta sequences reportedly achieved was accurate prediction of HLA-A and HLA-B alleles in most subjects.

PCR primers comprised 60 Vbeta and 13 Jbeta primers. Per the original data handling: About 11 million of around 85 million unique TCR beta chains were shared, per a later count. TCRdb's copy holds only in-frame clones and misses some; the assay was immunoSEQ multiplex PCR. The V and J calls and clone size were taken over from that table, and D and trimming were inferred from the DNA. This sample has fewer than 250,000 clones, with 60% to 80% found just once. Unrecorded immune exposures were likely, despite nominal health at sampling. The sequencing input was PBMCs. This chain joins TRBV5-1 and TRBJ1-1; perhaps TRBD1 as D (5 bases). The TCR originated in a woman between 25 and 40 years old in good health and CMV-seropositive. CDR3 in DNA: TGCGCCAGCAGCATTACAGGCCCGAACACTGAAGCTTTCTTT. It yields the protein CASSITGPNTEAFF. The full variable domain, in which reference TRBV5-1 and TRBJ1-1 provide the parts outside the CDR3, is KAGVTQTPRYLIKTRGQQVTLSCSPISGHRSVSWYQQTPGQGLQFLFEYFSETQRNKGNFPGRFSGRQFSNSRSEMNVSTLELGDSALYLCASSITGPNTEAFFGQGTRLTVV.